These 26 T cell receptor beta chains were all obtained from the same sample, sequenced in a study of cytomegalovirus exposure and HLA in healthy donors. This PCR relied on a set of 60 Vbeta primers and 13 Jbeta primers. Data came from immunoSEQ multiplex PCR; TCRdb stores just in-frame clones and leaves some out. The sample lists 150,000 or so clones, around 70% occurring once. The sample taken for sequencing was PBMCs. These receptors were obtained from a man younger than 40 in good health and CMV-seronegative.

CDR3 sequence reads: CAVGTTRGVTDTQYF. The CDR3 region has the DNA TGTGCCGTGGGGACTACCCGAGGAGTCACAGATACGCAGTATTTT. The chain couples TRBV6-5 to TRBJ2-3, with 7 bases matching TRBD2. This CDR3 contains 15 residues. J lost 2 bases, V lost 11 bases, and 13 bases had no gene match. The germline CDR1 and CDR2 sequences are MNHEY and SVGAGI.

This chain connects TRBV6-5 to TRBJ1-2; D is unresolved. The CDR3 runs to 13 residues. Trimming stripped 6 bases from V and 4 bases from J, with 12 bases between. Per germline, CDR1 MNHEY and CDR2 SVGAGI. As DNA, the CDR3 is TGTGCCAGCAGCTTAGGCGGGGTCTATGGCTACACCTTC. Protein product: CASSLGGVYGYTF.

This clone was detected only once. This sequence joins TRBV20-1 and TRBJ2-7, with D maybe TRBD2 (6 bases). The germline CDR1 and CDR2 sequences are DFQATT and SNEGSKA (reference sequence). The CDR3 covers 11 residues. Trimming removed 1 base at V and 5 bases at J, with 6 bases between. This chain's CDR3 is CSARGGDEQYF. CDR3 coding DNA: TGCAGTGCTAGAGGGGGGGACGAGCAGTACTTC.

This clone occurred a few times. V and J are TRBV7-2 and TRBJ2-5; D possibly corresponds to TRBD1 (6 bases). V lost 0 bases and J lost 5, with 13 bases in between. The V gene's germline CDR1 is SGHTA and CDR2 FQGNSA. The CDR3 runs 15 residues. The CDR3 loop is CASSLAKTGRETQYF. CDR3 DNA sequence: TGTGCCAGCAGCTTAGCGAAGACAGGCAGGGAGACCCAGTACTTC.

This clone was seen only a few times. V and J are TRBV7-2 and TRBJ1-2; D unclear. CDR1 is SGHTA, CDR2 FQGNSA, per germline. The V end was cut by 5 bases, the J end by 7 bases, with 17 bases between. This CDR3 spans 14 amino acids. The CDR3, as DNA: TGTGCCAGCAGCCCACCCCGGCCGGGTTGTGGCTACACCTTC. It codes for CASSPPRPGCGYTF.

This clone was observed a few times. The chain has TRBV11-3 and TRBJ2-5; 8 nucleotides line up with TRBD1. Germline lookup yields CDR1 SGHNT and CDR2 YENEEA. The CDR3 runs 17 residues. J gave up 2 bases and V 4 bases, and 12 bases lay outside the gene matches. In DNA form, the CDR3 reads TGTGCCAGCAGCTCAGGACCAGGGGGCGGGGATCAAGAGACCCAGTACTTC. It translates to CASSSGPGGGDQETQYF.

The gene calls are TRBV19 and TRBJ2-2; D might be TRBD1 (5 bases). Germline V CDR1 and CDR2: LNHDA, SQIVND (reference sequence). V gave up 1 base and J gave up 5 bases, with 11 bases separating them. The CDR3 runs 15 residues. CDR3 residues: CASSIGAGRTGELFF. The CDR3, as DNA: TGTGCCAGTAGTATAGGAGCAGGGCGGACCGGGGAGCTGTTTTTT.

J is TRBJ2-5 and V is TRBV6-5; possibly TRBD2 for D (5 bases). Germline V gives CDR1 MNHEY, CDR2 SVGAGI. V lost 4 bases and J lost 4, with 19 bases in between. This CDR3 region has 16 residues. The CDR3 DNA sequence: TGTGCCAGCAGTTCCCGATTGGTAGGAGGAGGAGAGACCCAGTACTTC. It translates to CASSSRLVGGGETQYF.

The chain has TRBV4-2 and TRBJ1-2, with D unresolved. The V gene's germline CDR1 is LGHNA and CDR2 YNFKEQ. CDR3 length equals 16 residues. V was cut by 0 bases and J by 0 bases, with 11 bases left in between. The CDR3 loop is CASSQEPGYSNYGYTF. DNA for the CDR3: TGTGCCAGCAGCCAAGAGCCGGGATACTCTAACTATGGCTACACCTTC.

There are a few counts of this clone. The chain uses TRBV7-2 and TRBJ2-7; 7 bases line up with TRBD1. This CDR3 has 15 residues. Trimming took 3 bases from V and 2 from J; bases not matched to a gene: 7. CDR1 and CDR2 (germline): SGHTA, FQGNSA. CDR3 sequence (DNA): TGTGCCAGCAGCTTCTGGGACAGCCCAGCCTACGAGCAGTACTTC. Amino acids: CASSFWDSPAYEQYF. Combining the CDR3 with reference TRBV7-2 and TRBJ2-7 gives the whole variable domain GAGVSQSPSNKVTEKGKDVELRCDPISGHTALYWYRQSLGQGLEFLIYFQGNSAPDKSGLPSDRFSAERTGGSVSTLTIQRTQQEDSAVYLCASSFWDSPAYEQYFGPGTRLTVT.

The chain recombines TRBV28 with TRBJ2-5; 9 bases are a match to TRBD2. The CDR3 covers 15 residues. CDR1 MDHEN and CDR2 SYDVKM come from the germline V gene. The junction had 6 bases not matched to a gene; V was cut back by 2 bases and J by 5 bases. The CDR3 DNA reads as TGTGCCAGCAGTTTAACGCGGGGGGGCGGGGAGACCCAGTACTTC. Translated, it gives CASSLTRGGGETQYF.

The chain links TRBV30 to TRBJ2-1, with 8 bases aligning to TRBD2. The CDR3 has 15 residues. Germline assignment: CDR1 GTSNPN and CDR2 SVGIG (reference sequence). J lost 4 bases, V lost 5 bases, and 10 bases had no gene match. CDR3 residues: CAWDTGGAAYNEQFF. Written as DNA, the CDR3 is TGTGCCTGGGACACCGGGGGGGCGGCGTACAATGAGCAGTTCTTC.

As to this clone: Sequence at one end of the junction differs from germline and may be a read error. V is TRBV30 and J is TRBJ1-2; a weak D match, TRBD1 (6 bases). This CDR3 region has 15 residues. Germline CDR1 reads GTSNPN; CDR2 reads SVGIG (reference sequence). Here the CDR3 reads CAWSGRWGQLNGYPF. CDR3 DNA sequence: TGTGCCTGGAGCGGGAGGTGGGGGCAACTAAATGGCTACCCCTTC.

The CDR3 coding sequence is TGCGCCAGCAGTGAGTCCACTAGCGGTTCCTACGAGCAGTACTTC. Protein: CASSESTSGSYEQYF. The rearrangement links TRBV10-2 to TRBJ2-7; 8 positions agree with TRBD2. The ends lost 0 bases at V and 1 base at J; junction bases unmatched: 2. Germline V gene lookup returns CDR1 WSHSY and CDR2 SAAADI. The CDR3 spans 15 residues.

The sample holds a few counts of this clone. The CDR3 DNA sequence: TGTGCCAGCAGTTATTACGCCACGGGAGCTTTCTTT. Translating gives CASSYYATGAFF. The chain couples TRBV28 to TRBJ1-1; no reliable D call. CDR1 and CDR2 (germline): MDHEN, SYDVKM. The CDR3 has 12 residues. Trimming left V 4 bases short and J 10 bases short, with 13 bases between.

The gene calls are TRBV28 and TRBJ1-6, with a weak D call TRBD1 (5 bases). Germline V CDR1 and CDR2: MDHEN, SYDVKM. There are 14 residues in the CDR3. Trimming took 3 bases from V and 9 from J, leaving 12 bases between them. CDR3 amino acids: CASSLGKRGSPLHF. The CDR3 nucleotides read TGTGCCAGCAGTTTGGGAAAAAGGGGTTCACCCCTCCACTTT.

The chain is built from TRBV7-9 and TRBJ2-3, with TRBD1 matching over 10 bases. Germline loops: CDR1 SEHNR, CDR2 FQNEAQ (reference sequence). With 5 bases clipped from V and 5 bases from J, the junction kept 19 bases outside the gene matches. The CDR3 is made up of 19 amino acids. CDR3 in DNA: TGTGCCAGCAGCCTCGGGACAGGGGCTTTACGGGAGGAAAAAGATACGCAGTATTTT. Its protein is CASSLGTGALREEKDTQYF.

The chain is built from TRBV11-3 and TRBJ1-1; TRBD1 is a possible D gene (5 bases). Germline V gene sequence: CDR1 SGHNT, CDR2 YENEEA. Between the trimmed V and J ends, which lost 5 bases and 1 base, there was a span of 17 bases. There are 16 residues in the CDR3. Here the CDR3 reads CASSADRQSSNTEAFF. The CDR3 nucleotides read TGTGCCAGCAGCGCCGACCGACAGAGCTCGAACACTGAAGCTTTCTTT.

The chain uses TRBV4-2 and TRBJ2-7, with D possibly TRBD2 on 5 matching bases. The ends were cut back, 3 bases at V and 7 bases at J, with 16 bases in the middle. The CDR3 is 14 amino acids. Germline CDR1 and CDR2: LGHNA and YNFKEQ. CDR3: CASSQDGLWVEQYF. As DNA, the CDR3 is TGTGCCAGCAGCCAGGACGGACTTTGGGTTGAGCAGTACTTC.

V and J are TRBV2 and TRBJ2-5; 7 nucleotides line up with TRBD1. V lost 7 bases and J lost 0; bases outside the gene matches: 8. CDR1 and CDR2 (germline): SNHLY, FYNNEI. CDR3 size: 15 residues. CDR3 sequence: CASKLKQGYQETQYF. The CDR3 nucleotides read TGTGCCAGCAAATTAAAACAGGGGTACCAAGAGACCCAGTACTTC.

About this clone itself: Its ends do not fully match the called genes, so a read error is possible. The sample has other DNA sequences that encode this CDR3 too. The chain is built from TRBV28 and TRBJ1-4; D is unclear. This CDR3 region has 11 residues. Germline V gene data show CDR1 as MDHEN and CDR2 as SYDVKM. The DNA for the CDR3 is TGCGCCAGCTCTAATAATGAAAAACTGTTTTTT. It translates to CASSNNEKLFF.

The chain uses TRBV15 and TRBJ2-3; 8 nucleotides align to TRBD2. The CDR3 sequence is 15 residues long. After removal of 1 base from V and 5 bases from J, the junction contained 5 bases not matched to a gene. CDR1 and CDR2 (germline): LNHNV, YYDKDF (reference sequence). The CDR3 DNA is TGTGCCACCAGCAGAGCGGGGGGGCCGCAAGATACGCAGTATTTT. Amino acids: CATSRAGGPQDTQYF.

This clone was counted a few times. The chain has TRBV6-6 and TRBJ1-2, with TRBD1 as a possible D gene (5 bases). CDR1 is MNHNY, CDR2 SVGAGI, per germline (reference sequence). V lost 3 bases, J lost 1 base, and 9 bases lay in between. The CDR3 length is 14 residues. The CDR3 DNA is TGTGCCAGCAGTTATCGGGGGTTTAACTATGGCTACACCTTC. This encodes CASSYRGFNYGYTF.

The sample holds a few counts of this clone. The J gene is TRBJ2-4, the V gene TRBV6-5; 9 bases fit TRBD1. The CDR3 covers 16 residues. The trim removed 1 base at V and 6 bases at J, leaving 7 bases unmatched. Germline CDR1 is MNHEY and CDR2 is SVGAGI. CDR3 loop: CASSYFTGTGLNIQYF. The CDR3 coding sequence is TGTGCCAGCAGTTACTTTACCGGGACAGGGTTAAACATTCAGTACTTC.

The chain recombines TRBV5-5 with TRBJ1-4; possible D gene TRBD1, 5 bases. V was trimmed by 2 bases and J by 7 bases, leaving 15 bases between them. This CDR3 is 15 amino acids long. Germline CDR1 and CDR2: SGHKS and YYEKEE (reference sequence). The CDR3 loop is CASSFARARSEKLFF. In nucleotides, the CDR3 is TGTGCCAGCAGCTTCGCCAGGGCTAGGAGTGAAAAACTGTTTTTT.

V usage is TRBV7-9 and J usage is TRBJ1-1; 9 bases fit TRBD1. V was pared by 11 bases and J by 7 bases, with 8 bases of the junction left unmatched. The germline V gene has CDR1 SEHNR and CDR2 FQNEAQ (reference sequence). The CDR3 runs 12 residues. CDR3 amino acids: CACKAGQGEAFF. DNA of the CDR3: TGTGCCTGCAAAGCGGGACAGGGTGAAGCTTTCTTT.